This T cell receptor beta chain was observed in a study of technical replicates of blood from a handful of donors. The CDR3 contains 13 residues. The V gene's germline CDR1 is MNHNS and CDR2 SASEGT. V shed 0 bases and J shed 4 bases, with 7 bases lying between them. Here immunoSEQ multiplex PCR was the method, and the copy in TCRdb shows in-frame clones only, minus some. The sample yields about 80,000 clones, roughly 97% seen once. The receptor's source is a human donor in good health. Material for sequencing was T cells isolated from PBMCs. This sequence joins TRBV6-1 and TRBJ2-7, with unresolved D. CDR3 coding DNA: TGTGCCAGCAGTGAAGCGGGCCAATACGAGCAGTACTTC. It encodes CASSEAGQYEQYF.